A selection of T cell receptor beta chains follows, all from one sample in a study of tumor-infiltrating lymphocytes in primary liver carcinoma. Via MiXCR, TCRdb re-called the multiplex PCR reads, giving one row per CDR3 protein. The sample lists about 310,000 distinct CDR3 sequences, around three fifths occurring once. Sequencing was performed on peripheral blood. The receptor source for this set is a woman aged 25 to 39 with primary liver carcinoma and hepatitis B virus infection. Each CDR3 is given with its conserved first and last residue. A D gene is named only where the DNA matches it firmly. The size field is filled for only some rows; it gives once, few, many or a size class.

j_call clone_size d_call v_call cdr3_nt cdr3_aa
TRBJ2-4 . . TRBV7-9 TGTGCCAGCCGCGACAAAAACATTCAGTACTTC CASRDKNIQYF
TRBJ2-1 . TRBD2 TRBV4-2 TGTGCCAGCAGCCCACTCCTAGCGGGTTCGGAGGATGAGGACTTCTTC CASSPLLAGSEDEDFF
TRBJ2-3 . . TRBV6-6 TGTGCCAGCAGTTATGCAGGGGCCGATACGCAGTATTTT CASSYAGADTQYF
TRBJ2-1 many TRBD1 TRBV11-2 TGTGCCAGCAGCCACTGGATCCCGGGACAGTACTACAATGAGCAGTTCTTC CASSHWIPGQYYNEQFF
TRBJ1-6 . . TRBV12-3/TRBV12-4 TGTGCCAGCAGTAGAACCGTGGCAAGGGGAAGTCCCCTCCACTTT CASSRTVARGSPLHF
TRBJ2-1 many . TRBV11-2 TGTGCCAGCAGCCCCCAGGGGGGAGGTATAAATGAGCAGTTCTTC CASSPQGGGINEQFF
TRBJ1-5 . . TRBV7-8 TGTGCCAGCAGCTTAGGCTCCCCCAGCGTTAGCAATCAGCCCCAGCATTTT CASSLGSPSVSNQPQHF
TRBJ2-7 . TRBD2 TRBV10-2 TGTGCCATCAGGGAGGGCGGCGGGGGTAGCGAGCAGTACTTC CAIREGGGGSEQYF
TRBJ1-4 . . TRBV25-1 TGTGCCAGCAGCTCTCGAGCAACTAATGAAAAACTGTTTTTT CASSSRATNEKLFF
TRBJ1-6 . . TRBV5-6 TGTGCCAGCAGCCCCGGGGCGCTGAATCCACCCCTCCACTTT CASSPGALNPPLHF
TRBJ2-2 . . TRBV4-3 TGTGCCAGCAGCCAAAGGGGTCAGGGGGAGCTGTTTTTT CASSQRGQGELFF
TRBJ2-2 . TRBD2 TRBV6-6 TGTGTCAGCAGTACCCTCCGACCGACTAGCGGGAGGGCCTCCTCCGGGGAGCTGTTTTTT CVSSTLRPTSGRASSGELFF
TRBJ2-7 few TRBD2 TRBV5-4 TGTGCCAGCAGCCCGGGGGGGGGTCCCTTTTACGAGCAGTACTTC CASSPGGGPFYEQYF
TRBJ1-1 . . TRBV30 TGTGCCTGGAGTGTACTGGGTAATCGGAACACTGAAGCTTTCTTT CAWSVLGNRNTEAFF
TRBJ2-7 . TRBD2 TRBV11-3 TGTGCCAGCAGCTCCATCATAGCGGGAGGTCGCTACGAGCAGTGCTTC CASSSIIAGGRYEQCF
TRBJ2-3 many TRBD2 TRBV11-3 TGTGCCAGCAGCTTAGCCCTAGCGGGAGCTTCGGCAGATACGCAGTATTTT CASSLALAGASADTQYF
TRBJ1-1 once . TRBV4-3 TGCGCCAGCAGCCAAGATATAGGCTTCCTGGACACTGAAGCTTTCTTT CASSQDIGFLDTEAFF
TRBJ1-1 many . TRBV29-1 TGCAGCGTTTTATCAGGGAACACTGAAGCTTTCTTT CSVLSGNTEAFF
TRBJ2-1 . . TRBV13 TGTGCCAGCAGCTTAGTGGGGGATTTGAACAATGAGCAGTTCTTC CASSLVGDLNNEQFF
TRBJ2-7 . . TRBV11-3 TGTGTCAGCAGCTTAGAGTCGAACCCCTACGAGCAGTACTTC CVSSLESNPYEQYF
TRBJ1-2 few . TRBV5-4 TGTGCCAGCAGCTCGGAATCGGTGAACCACTATGGCTACACCTTC CASSSESVNHYGYTF
TRBJ1-4 many . TRBV11-2 TGTGCCAGCAGCTTCTCTGTAACGACGAATGAAAAACTGTTTTTT CASSFSVTTNEKLFF
TRBJ2-1 . . TRBV5-1 TGCGCCAGCAGTAGGGCGGGACTCGATTTAAATGAGCAGTTCTTC CASSRAGLDLNEQFF
TRBJ2-2 few TRBD1 TRBV29-1 TGCAGCGCTGACAGGGGAATGAACACCGGGGAGCTGTTTTTT CSADRGMNTGELFF
TRBJ2-7 . . TRBV2 TGTGCCAGCAGTGAAGAAGGGGGGCGATTGCACTTC CASSEEGGRLHF
TRBJ2-7 few TRBD1 TRBV5-8 TGTGCCAGCAGTCGAAACGGGGACAGGGCCTACGAGCAGTACTTC CASSRNGDRAYEQYF
TRBJ2-2 few . TRBV4-3 TGCGCCAGCAGCCAAGATAGTGGCACCGGGGAGCTGTTTTTT CASSQDSGTGELFF
TRBJ2-7 . . TRBV6-5 TGTGCCAGCAGTTACAAAGCGGCTAGCTCCTACGAGCAGTACTTC CASSYKAASSYEQYF
TRBJ2-1 many TRBD2 TRBV11-2 TGTGCCAGCAGCTTAGATTTTCTAGCGGGAGACGCCTTCTTC CASSLDFLAGDAFF
TRBJ2-7 . TRBD2 TRBV10-3 TGTGCCATCAATAAGCGGGAGGAGGGCGAGCAGTGCTTC CAINKREEGEQCF
TRBJ2-1 few . TRBV11-2 TGTGCCAGCAGCCCCTCCGGGACGAACAGAAATGAGCAGTTCTTC CASSPSGTNRNEQFF
TRBJ1-3 . . TRBV5-5 TGTGCCAGCAGCGGGACTAGGGAGTCCTCCTCTGGAAACGCCATATATTTT CASSGTRESSSGNAIYF
TRBJ2-2 many TRBD2 TRBV11-3 TGTGCCAGCAGTCATCCGGGACTAGCGGCCGGGGAGCTGTTTTTT CASSHPGLAAGELFF
TRBJ2-3 few . TRBV28 TGTGCCAGCAGTTCCCCGACAGGAACGCAGTATTTT CASSSPTGTQYF
TRBJ2-3 . . TRBV11-2 TGTGCCAGCTCCGATCCCAGTAGACTTAGCCCTGATACGCAGTATTTT CASSDPSRLSPDTQYF
TRBJ2-7 . . TRBV9 TGTGCCAGCAGCCGCGAGGGTGCCTACGAGCAGTACTTC CASSREGAYEQYF
TRBJ2-1 . . TRBV24-1 TGTGCCACCAGTGATACCCAAGGGGGTGTCGGTTTAAATGAGCAGTTCTTC CATSDTQGGVGLNEQFF
TRBJ2-3 few TRBD1 TRBV6-2/TRBV6-3 TGTGCCAGCAACGACAGGGGGTTCACAGATACGCAGTATTTT CASNDRGFTDTQYF
TRBJ2-7 many . TRBV6-2/TRBV6-3 TGTGCCAGCAGTTACTCCTTCGGGGGCCTGGGCGAGCAGTACTTC CASSYSFGGLGEQYF
TRBJ2-1 . . TRBV13 TGTGCCAGCAGCTTAGTCGTGGCGGACAATGAGCAGTTCTTC CASSLVVADNEQFF
TRBJ1-1 . . TRBV28 TGTGCCAGCAGTTCCTCGGGGGCTTCGAACACTGAAGCTTTCTTT CASSSSGASNTEAFF
TRBJ2-1 many TRBD1 TRBV6-5 TGTGCCGCCCGTGGGCAGGGGGCGAGCAATGAGCAGTTCTTC CAARGQGASNEQFF
TRBJ2-4 . TRBD1 TRBV5-6 TGTGCCAGCAACATCACACAGGGGAACATTCAGTACTTC CASNITQGNIQYF
TRBJ1-6 many TRBD1 TRBV4-3 TGCGCCAGCAGCTCCTGGGACAGGGGAAGGAATTCACCCCTCCACTTT CASSSWDRGRNSPLHF
TRBJ1-3 many . TRBV11-3 TGTGCCAGTGAGGGGTCTGGAAACACCATATATTTT CASEGSGNTIYF
TRBJ2-4 . . TRBV6-2/TRBV6-3 TGTACCAGCAGTTACCGTGACAGAGATGAAAACATTCAGTACTTC CTSSYRDRDENIQYF
TRBJ2-7 few . TRBV5-5 TGTGCCAGCAGCTCCAACCGTATCCGCAACTACGAGCAGTACTTC CASSSNRIRNYEQYF
TRBJ1-4 . TRBD1 TRBV10-2 TGCGCTAGCAGTGGACGGGACAGTACTAATGAAAAACTGTTTTTT CASSGRDSTNEKLFF
TRBJ2-7 few . TRBV6-5 TGTGCCAGCAGTTACTACGCGGACCCCTTCTACGAGCAGTACTTC CASSYYADPFYEQYF
TRBJ1-1 . . TRBV29-1 TGCAGCGTGGGTTCGGGGGCCTTGAACACTGAAGCTTTCTTT CSVGSGALNTEAFF
TRBJ2-5 many . TRBV29-1 TGCAGCGTTGACCCCCGAGACAGTCTCCTGGCGGAGACCCAGTACTTC CSVDPRDSLLAETQYF
TRBJ2-7 . TRBD2 TRBV5-1 TGCGCCAGCAGCTTGAAACTAGCGGGAGGGCCGTACGAGCAGTACTTC CASSLKLAGGPYEQYF
TRBJ2-3 . TRBD2 TRBV6-2/TRBV6-3 TGTGCCAGCTTTCAACCCAGGACTAGCGGGAACACAGATACGCAGTATTTT CASFQPRTSGNTDTQYF
TRBJ2-7 . . TRBV6-5 TGTGCCAGCAATCACAAGGATTTGGGAGAGCAGTACTTC CASNHKDLGEQYF
TRBJ2-2 . . TRBV6-6 TGTCCCAGCACACCCACAGCGAACACCGGGGAGCTGTTTTTT CPSTPTANTGELFF
TRBJ2-3 many . TRBV29-1 TGCAGCCTGAAATCCGGCGACCCTATCTTGCGGACAGATACGCAGTATTTT CSLKSGDPILRTDTQYF
TRBJ2-3 few . TRBV6-6 TGTGCCAGCAGTTACGCGGGTGTGGATACGCAGTATTTT CASSYAGVDTQYF
TRBJ1-6 many . TRBV4-2 TGTGCCAGCAGCCAAGATATCCGGGGAATTAGCACCCTCCACTTT CASSQDIRGISTLHF
TRBJ1-5 . TRBD1 TRBV30 TGTGCCTGGTCCGCAGGGGGCGCGGCGCAGCCCCAGCATTTT CAWSAGGAAQPQHF